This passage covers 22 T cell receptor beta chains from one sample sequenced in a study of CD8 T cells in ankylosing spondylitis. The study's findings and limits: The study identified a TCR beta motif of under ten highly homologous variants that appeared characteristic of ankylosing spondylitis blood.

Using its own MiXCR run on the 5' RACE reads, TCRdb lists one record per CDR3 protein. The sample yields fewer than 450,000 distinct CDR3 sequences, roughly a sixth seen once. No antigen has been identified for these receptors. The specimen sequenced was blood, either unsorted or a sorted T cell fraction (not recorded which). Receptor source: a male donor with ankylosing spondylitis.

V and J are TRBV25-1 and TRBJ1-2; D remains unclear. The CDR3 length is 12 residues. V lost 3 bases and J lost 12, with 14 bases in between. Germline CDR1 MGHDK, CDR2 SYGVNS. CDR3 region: CASSEGSAPHTF. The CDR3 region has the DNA TGTGCCAGCAGTGAGGGGAGTGCTCCTCACACCTTC.

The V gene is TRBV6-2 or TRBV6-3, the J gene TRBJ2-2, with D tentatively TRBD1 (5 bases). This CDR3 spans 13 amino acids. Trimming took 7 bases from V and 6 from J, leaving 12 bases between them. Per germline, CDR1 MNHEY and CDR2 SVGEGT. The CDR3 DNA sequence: TGTGCCAGCACCCCAGGCAGGGCCGGGGAGCTGTTTTTT. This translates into CASTPGRAGELFF.

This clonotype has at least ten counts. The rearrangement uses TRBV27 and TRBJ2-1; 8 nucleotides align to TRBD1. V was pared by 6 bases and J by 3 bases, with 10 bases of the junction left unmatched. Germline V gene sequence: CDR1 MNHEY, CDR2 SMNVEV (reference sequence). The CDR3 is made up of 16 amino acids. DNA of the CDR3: TGTGCCAGCAGCCTCGCTGGACAGGGAAACTACAATGAGCAGTTCTTC. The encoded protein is CASSLAGQGNYNEQFF.

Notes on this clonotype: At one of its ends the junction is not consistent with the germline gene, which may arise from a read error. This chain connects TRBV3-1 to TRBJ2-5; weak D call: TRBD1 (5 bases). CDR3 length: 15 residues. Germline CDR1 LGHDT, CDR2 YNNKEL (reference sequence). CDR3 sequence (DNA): TGTGCCAGCACCCAAGGGCCCAAGGGGCTTGAGACCCAGTACTTC. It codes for CASTQGPKGLETQYF.

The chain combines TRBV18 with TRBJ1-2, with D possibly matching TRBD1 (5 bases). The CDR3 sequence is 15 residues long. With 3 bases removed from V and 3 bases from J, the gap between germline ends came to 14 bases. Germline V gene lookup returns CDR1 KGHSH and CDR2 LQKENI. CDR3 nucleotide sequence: TGTGCCAGCTCACCGACAGCTTCGTACTACTATGGCTACACCTTC. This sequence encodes CASSPTASYYYGYTF.

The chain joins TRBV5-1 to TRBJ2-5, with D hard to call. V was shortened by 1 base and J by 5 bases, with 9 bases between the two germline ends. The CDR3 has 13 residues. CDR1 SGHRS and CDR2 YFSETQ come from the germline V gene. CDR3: CASSLIPDETQYF. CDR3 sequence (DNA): TGCGCCAGCAGCTTGATCCCGGATGAGACCCAGTACTTC.

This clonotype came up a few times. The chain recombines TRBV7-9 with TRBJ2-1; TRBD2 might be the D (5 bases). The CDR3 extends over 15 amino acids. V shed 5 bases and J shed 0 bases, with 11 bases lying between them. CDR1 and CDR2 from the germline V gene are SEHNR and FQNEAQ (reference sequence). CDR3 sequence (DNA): TGTGCCAGCAGCCGCGGGTCAAACTCCTACAATGAGCAGTTCTTC. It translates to CASSRGSNSYNEQFF. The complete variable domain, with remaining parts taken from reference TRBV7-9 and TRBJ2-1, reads DTGVSQNPRHKITKRGQNVTFRCDPISEHNRLYWYRQTLGQGPEFLTYFQNEAQLEKSRLLSDRFSAERPKGSFSTLEIQRTEQGDSAMYLCASSRGSNSYNEQFFGPGTRLTVL.

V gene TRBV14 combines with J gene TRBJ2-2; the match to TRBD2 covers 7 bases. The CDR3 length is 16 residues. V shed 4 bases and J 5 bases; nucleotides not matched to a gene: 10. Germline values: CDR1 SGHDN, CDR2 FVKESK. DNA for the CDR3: TGTGCCAGCAGCCGTCCTAGTAGCGGGCCTACCGGGGAGCTGTTTTTT. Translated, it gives CASSRPSSGPTGELFF.

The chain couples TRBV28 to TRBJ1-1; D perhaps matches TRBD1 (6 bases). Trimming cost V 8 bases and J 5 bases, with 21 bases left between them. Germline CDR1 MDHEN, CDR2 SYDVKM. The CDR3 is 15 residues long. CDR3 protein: CASGGIDRRLTEAFF. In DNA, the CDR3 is TGTGCCAGCGGAGGGATCGACAGGCGGTTAACTGAAGCTTTCTTT.

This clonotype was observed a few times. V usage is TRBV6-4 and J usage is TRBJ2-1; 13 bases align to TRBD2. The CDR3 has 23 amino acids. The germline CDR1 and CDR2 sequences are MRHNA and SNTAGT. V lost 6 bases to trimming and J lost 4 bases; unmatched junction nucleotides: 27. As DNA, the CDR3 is TGTGCCAGCAGACCTGACAGGGGGGGACTAGCGGGACTTACCGGCTACCTTTACAATGAGCAGTTCTTC. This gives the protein CASRPDRGGLAGLTGYLYNEQFF.

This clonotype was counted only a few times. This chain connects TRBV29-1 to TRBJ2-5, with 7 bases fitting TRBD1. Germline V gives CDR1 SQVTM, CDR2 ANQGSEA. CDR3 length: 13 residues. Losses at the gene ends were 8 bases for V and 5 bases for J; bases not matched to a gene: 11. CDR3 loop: CSYQDRLYETQYF. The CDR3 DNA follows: TGCAGCTACCAGGACAGGTTGTACGAGACCCAGTACTTC.

The CDR3 sequence: CATSDRLTSADYNEQFF. CDR3 coding DNA: TGTGCCACCAGTGACCGACTGACTAGCGCGGACTACAATGAGCAGTTCTTC. The J gene is TRBJ2-1, the V gene TRBV24-1; 8 bases are a match to TRBD2. This CDR3 has 17 residues. Trimming cost V 4 bases and J 3 bases; bases outside gene matches: 10. Germline values: CDR1 KGHDR, CDR2 SFDVKD.

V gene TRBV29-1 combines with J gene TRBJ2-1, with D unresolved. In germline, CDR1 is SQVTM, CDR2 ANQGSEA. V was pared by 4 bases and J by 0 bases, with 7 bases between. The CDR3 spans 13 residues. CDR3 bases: TGCAGCGTTGGTAGAGACTCCTACAATGAGCAGTTCTTC. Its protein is CSVGRDSYNEQFF.

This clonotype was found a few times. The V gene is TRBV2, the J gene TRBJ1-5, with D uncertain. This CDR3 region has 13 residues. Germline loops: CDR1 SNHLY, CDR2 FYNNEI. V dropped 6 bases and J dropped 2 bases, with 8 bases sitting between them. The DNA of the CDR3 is TGTGCCAGCAGCAAGGGTGGCAATCAGCCCCAGCATTTT. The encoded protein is CASSKGGNQPQHF.

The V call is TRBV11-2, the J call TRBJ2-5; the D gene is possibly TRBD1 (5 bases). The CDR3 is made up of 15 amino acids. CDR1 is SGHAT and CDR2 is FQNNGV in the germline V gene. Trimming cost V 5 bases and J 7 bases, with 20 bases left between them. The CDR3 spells CASSPVQVWLWTQYF. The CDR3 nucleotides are TGTGCCAGCAGCCCCGTACAGGTGTGGTTGTGGACCCAGTACTTC.

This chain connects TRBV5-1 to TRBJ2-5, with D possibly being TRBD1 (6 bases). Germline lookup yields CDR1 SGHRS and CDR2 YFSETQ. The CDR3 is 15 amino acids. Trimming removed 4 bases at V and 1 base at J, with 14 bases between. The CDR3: CASSHSRGLQETQYF. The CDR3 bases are TGCGCCAGCAGCCATAGCAGGGGCCTCCAAGAGACCCAGTACTTC.

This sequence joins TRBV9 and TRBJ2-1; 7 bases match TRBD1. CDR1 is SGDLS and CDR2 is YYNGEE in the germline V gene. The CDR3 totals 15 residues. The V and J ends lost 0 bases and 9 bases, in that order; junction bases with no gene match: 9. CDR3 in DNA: TGTGCCAGCAGCGTAGACCAGGGGGAGAATGGTGAGCAGTTCTTC. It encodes CASSVDQGENGEQFF. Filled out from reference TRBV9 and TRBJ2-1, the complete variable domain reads DSGVTQTPKHLITATGQRVTLRCSPRSGDLSVYWYQQSLDQGLQFLIQYYNGEERAKGNILERFSAQQFPDLHSELNLSSLELGDSALYFCASSVDQGENGEQFFGPGTRLTVL.

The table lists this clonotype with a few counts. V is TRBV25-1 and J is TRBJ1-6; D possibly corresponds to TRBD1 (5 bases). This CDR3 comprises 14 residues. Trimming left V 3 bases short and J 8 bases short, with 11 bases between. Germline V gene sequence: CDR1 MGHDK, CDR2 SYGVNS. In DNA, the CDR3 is TGTGCCAGCAGTGATTTCAGGGCGGATTCACCCCTCCACTTT. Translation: CASSDFRADSPLHF. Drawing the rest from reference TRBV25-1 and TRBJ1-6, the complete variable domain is EADIYQTPRYLVIGTGKKITLECSQTMGHDKMYWYQQDPGMELHLIHYSYGVNSTEKGDLSSESTVSRIRTEHFPLTLESARPSHTSQYLCASSDFRADSPLHFGNGTRLTVT.

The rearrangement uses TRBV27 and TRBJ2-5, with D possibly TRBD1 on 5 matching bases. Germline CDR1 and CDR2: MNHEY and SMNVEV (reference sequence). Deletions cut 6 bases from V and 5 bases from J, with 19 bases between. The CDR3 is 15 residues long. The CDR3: CASSRRALISETQYF. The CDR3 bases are TGTGCCAGCAGCCGCAGGGCACTGATTTCGGAGACCCAGTACTTC.

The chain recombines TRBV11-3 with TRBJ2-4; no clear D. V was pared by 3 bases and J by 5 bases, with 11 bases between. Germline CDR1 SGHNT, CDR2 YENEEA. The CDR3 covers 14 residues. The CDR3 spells CASSLRQKENIQYF. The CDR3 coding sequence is TGTGCCAGCAGCTTGAGACAAAAAGAAAACATTCAGTACTTC.

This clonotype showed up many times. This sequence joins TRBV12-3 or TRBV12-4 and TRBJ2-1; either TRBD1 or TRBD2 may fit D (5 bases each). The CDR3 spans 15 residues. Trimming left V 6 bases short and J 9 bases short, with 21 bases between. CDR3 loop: CASSPGVGQGGEQFF. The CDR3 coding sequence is TGTGCCAGCAGCCCCGGGGTGGGTCAGGGTGGTGAGCAGTTCTTC.

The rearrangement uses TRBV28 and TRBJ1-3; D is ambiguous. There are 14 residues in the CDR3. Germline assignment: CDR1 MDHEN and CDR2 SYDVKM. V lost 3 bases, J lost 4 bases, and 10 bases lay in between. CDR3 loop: CASSFQVGGNTIYF. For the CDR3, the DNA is TGTGCCAGCAGTTTCCAGGTTGGAGGAAACACCATATATTTT.